This record covers a single T cell receptor (beta chain). Its antigen is unknown. Sequencing was performed with immunoSEQ multiplex PCR; in TCRdb, only in-frame clones are kept and a portion is missing. There are some 68,000 clones in the sample; over 70% occur only once, and approximately 3.7% lies in the top ten. This record comes from a study of vaccination effects on CD4 cells after COVID-19. Overall study results and limits: Of the vaccine-induced clones from healthy vaccinees, merely 1 of 255 recognized common cold coronaviruses as well.

Pools of viral peptides were used by the ViraFEST assay to expand antigen-specific CD4+ T cells ahead of sequencing. Cells that had been cultured for less than 13 days were the source of isolated CD4+ T cells. The healthy vaccine recipients, who had no prior SARS-CoV-2 infection, showed negative nucleocapsid antibodies. Over 1.5 million PBMC per well were cultured with approximately 10 IU/ml IL-2 and roughly 10 ug/ml peptides. On day 3 and again on day 7, half the medium was replaced with IL-2 medium. Germline-derived CDR1 and CDR2 are LNHDA and SQIVND (reference sequence). This CDR3 has 14 residues. The V gene lost 8 bases and the J gene lost 3 bases, with 14 bases spanning the gap.

Sample: CD4+ T cells from PBMCs cultured with HCoV-OC43 spike peptides, taken before COVID-19 vaccination. Specified subset: HCoV-OC43 spike overlapping peptide pool stimulation. The V call is TRBV19, the J call TRBJ1-5; unclear D gene. The TCR was taken from a human donor who received a COVID-19 vaccine. The CDR3 bases are TGTGCCAGTCGGCCCGGGATATTCAATCAGCCCCAGCATTTT. Translation: CASRPGIFNQPQHF.